A single sample is the source of the 28 T cell receptor beta chains below, sequenced in a study of OX40 agonist ivuxolimab in advanced cancers. Library preparation was by the immunoSEQ multiplex PCR assay. This is the immuneACCESS table as TCRdb keeps it, with only in-frame sequences that have V and J called. A part of the clones is gone; compared with another copy, unresolved V genes explain less than half, and the rest is unexplained. The sample has around 49,000 clones on record, over 60% of them singletons. Together, the top ten hold 6.5% to 9% of the sample. This specimen was CD4+ or CD8+ T cells sorted from blood, taken in a trial of the OX40 agonist ivuxolimab. The receptors come from an adult with an advanced solid tumor such as melanoma, head and neck, liver or kidney cancer.

This clone was observed a few times. This chain links TRBV18 with TRBJ1-5, with 8 bases that match TRBD1. J was trimmed by 9 bases and V by 2 bases; bases with no gene match: 6. CDR1 and CDR2 (germline): KGHSH, LQKENI. The CDR3 has 14 residues. CDR3 sequence (DNA): TGTGCCAGCTCACCAATCCAGGGGGCGATGCCCCAGCATTTT. Residues: CASSPIQGAMPQHF.

V is TRBV7-8 and J is TRBJ1-4, with D unresolved. Trimming stripped 5 bases from V and 5 bases from J, with 15 bases between. Looked up from germline, CDR1 is SGHVS and CDR2 is FQNEAQ. The CDR3 contains 15 residues. The CDR3 spells CASSPQTGPNEKLFF. CDR3 in DNA: TGTGCCAGCAGCCCCCAGACCGGTCCAAATGAAAAACTGTTTTTT.

Regarding this clone: A read error may produce the germline difference seen at one junction end. J is TRBJ1-2 and V is TRBV5-4, with 7 bases lining up with TRBD1. The CDR3 extends over 15 amino acids. Germline V CDR1 and CDR2: SGHNT, YYREEE (reference sequence). The CDR3 loop is CASSQLDRENYGYTF. In DNA form, the CDR3 reads TGCGCCAGCAGCCAGCTAGACAGGGAGAACTATGGCTACACCTTC.

This clone was recorded a few times. The genes are TRBV7-6 and TRBJ2-1; a weak D match, TRBD2 (5 bases). The germline V gene encodes CDR1 SGHVS and CDR2 FNYEAQ. This CDR3 contains 14 residues. V lost 2 bases, J lost 8 bases, and 13 bases lay in between. CDR3 in DNA: TGTGCCAGCAGCTTACAGCTAGCTACCTATGAGCAGTTCTTC. It specifies CASSLQLATYEQFF.

The J gene is TRBJ1-5, the V gene TRBV5-1; D unresolved. Trimming removed 5 bases from V and 5 bases from J, with 11 bases in between. The CDR3 loop spans 13 amino acids. In germline, CDR1 is SGHRS, CDR2 YFSETQ. In DNA, the CDR3 is TGCGCCAGCAGATCGGACGGGGATCAGCCCCAGCATTTT. This sequence encodes CASRSDGDQPQHF.

The chain couples TRBV6-6 to TRBJ1-2, with 7 positions matching TRBD1. This CDR3 contains 15 residues. V shed 7 bases, J shed 8 bases, and the junction held 16 bases outside the gene matches. CDR1 MNHNY and CDR2 SVGAGI come from the germline V gene (reference sequence). In DNA form, the CDR3 reads TGTGCCAGCACTAAAAAACAGGGGATAAGGGACGGCTACACCTTC. It encodes CASTKKQGIRDGYTF.

The rearrangement uses TRBV7-2 and TRBJ1-5; TRBD1 agrees at 8 bases. Germline CDR1 reads SGHTA; CDR2 reads FQGNSA. There are 14 residues in the CDR3. The trim removed 5 bases at V and 6 bases at J, leaving 6 bases unmatched. Here the CDR3 DNA reads TGTGCCAGCAGCAGACAGGGGCTGGGTCAGCCCCAGCATTTT. Translating it yields CASSRQGLGQPQHF.

This clone was picked up one time. V and J are TRBV5-1 and TRBJ2-1, with TRBD2 matching over 7 bases. The germline CDR1 and CDR2 sequences are SGHRS and YFSETQ. The CDR3 loop spans 16 amino acids. J was trimmed by 5 bases and V by 4 bases; bases with no gene match: 12. The CDR3 DNA is TGCGCCAGCAGCGAGGGACTCCGGGACTATGACAATGAGCAGTTCTTC. This translates into CASSEGLRDYDNEQFF.

The V gene is TRBV30, the J gene TRBJ2-6; D may be TRBD1 (6 bases). In germline, CDR1 is GTSNPN, CDR2 SVGIG (reference sequence). CDR3 length equals 17 residues. Trimming removed 4 bases at V and 0 bases at J, with 16 bases between. CDR3 DNA: TGTGCCTGGATGACAGGCCGCTTAAGCTCTGGGGCCAACGTCCTGACTTTC. This encodes CAWMTGRLSSGANVLTF.

The J gene is TRBJ1-1, the V gene TRBV19, with a tentative D call TRBD1 (6 bases). The CDR3 sequence is 17 residues long. Germline CDR1 LNHDA, CDR2 SQIVND (reference sequence). V was pared by 1 base and J by 0 bases, with 15 bases between. The CDR3 DNA is TGTGCCAGTAGTATAGCCGGGGGGCTACACATGAACACTGAAGCTTTCTTT. Translated: CASSIAGGLHMNTEAFF.

This clone was detected only once. The V gene is TRBV21-1, the J gene TRBJ1-2. TRBV21-1 is termed a pseudogene. CDR3 length: 16 amino acids. This CDR3 is CASRQRVRHSNYGYTF. CDR3 bases: TGTGCCAGCAGACAAAGGGTTCGACACTCAAACTATGGCTACACCTTC.

The rearrangement links TRBV2 to TRBJ2-2; D may be TRBD1 (5 bases). There are 14 residues in the CDR3. In germline, CDR1 is SNHLY, CDR2 FYNNEI. V dropped 5 bases and J dropped 5 bases, with 12 bases sitting between them. CDR3 residues: CASSKVQGTGELFF. For the CDR3, the DNA is TGTGCCAGCAGTAAAGTCCAGGGAACCGGGGAGCTGTTTTTT.

The gene calls are TRBV30 and TRBJ2-6; weak D call: TRBD1 (6 bases). Germline lookup yields CDR1 GTSNPN and CDR2 SVGIG (reference sequence). The CDR3 consists of 17 residues. Between the trimmed V and J ends, which lost 4 bases and 1 base, there was a span of 17 bases. The CDR3 is CAWTRGRTRSGANVLTF. Here the CDR3 DNA reads TGTGCCTGGACCAGGGGACGGACAAGATCTGGGGCCAACGTCCTGACTTTC.

By share of the sample, this clone is large. The chain recombines TRBV30 with TRBJ2-7, with TRBD2 as a possible D gene (6 bases). CDR3 length: 13 residues. CDR1 is GTSNPN, CDR2 SVGIG, per germline (reference sequence). Deletions cut 5 bases from V and 4 bases from J, with 15 bases between. The CDR3 region has the DNA TGTGCCTGGGCGGGGAGCGACGGTTACGAGCAGTACTTC. Protein: CAWAGSDGYEQYF.

This chain joins TRBV2 and TRBJ2-5; D is possibly TRBD1 or TRBD2 (6 bases each). The DNA end lines up better with TRBJ2-7; the J call may be wrong. CDR1 SNHLY and CDR2 FYNNEI come from the germline V gene. The CDR3 contains 14 residues. The CDR3 DNA reads as TGTGCCAGCAGTGCGGGCGGGACACCCCACGAGCAGTACTTC. Residues: CASSAGGTPHEQYF.

This clone was seen a few times. This rearrangement joins TRBV4-1 to TRBJ2-5; 9 bases are shared with TRBD2. The CDR3 is 15 amino acids. J was trimmed by 7 bases and V by 0 bases; bases with no gene match: 6. From germline, CDR1 is MGHRA and CDR2 YSYEKL. CDR3 sequence: CASSQEGLASGTQYF. In DNA, the CDR3 is TGCGCCAGCAGCCAAGAGGGACTAGCATCAGGGACCCAGTACTTC.

The rearrangement uses TRBV5-1 and TRBJ1-1, with D possibly TRBD1 on 6 matching bases. Germline V gene data show CDR1 as SGHRS and CDR2 as YFSETQ. The CDR3 length is 15 residues. Trimming took 3 bases from V and 6 from J, leaving 18 bases between them. The CDR3 DNA reads TGCGCCAGCAGCTCACAAATAACAGGGATCGCTGAAGCTTTCTTT. Translation gives CASSSQITGIAEAFF.

Only a few counts were recorded for this clone. The gene calls are TRBV9 and TRBJ1-2, with D tentatively TRBD1 (5 bases). The CDR3 runs to 12 residues. The germline V and J ends were trimmed by 3 bases and 6 bases, with 9 bases remaining between them. The germline V gene encodes CDR1 SGDLS and CDR2 YYNGEE. This CDR3 is CASSETANGYTF. DNA for the CDR3: TGTGCCAGCAGCGAGACAGCGAATGGCTACACCTTC. The full variable domain, in which reference TRBV9 and TRBJ1-2 provide the parts outside the CDR3, is DSGVTQTPKHLITATGQRVTLRCSPRSGDLSVYWYQQSLDQGLQFLIQYYNGEERAKGNILERFSAQQFPDLHSELNLSSLELGDSALYFCASSETANGYTFGSGTRLTVV.

The V gene is TRBV7-2, the J gene TRBJ2-1; unclear D gene. V gave up 0 bases and J gave up 9 bases, with 6 bases separating them. This CDR3 contains 12 residues. The germline CDR1 and CDR2 sequences are SGHTA and FQGNSA. CDR3 sequence reads: CASSLAVGEQFF. Written as DNA, the CDR3 is TGTGCCAGCAGCTTAGCTGTGGGTGAGCAGTTCTTC.

CDR3 amino acids: CAWSGLWGSVTYNEQFF. The CDR3 DNA reads as TGTGCCTGGAGCGGGTTGTGGGGCTCCGTTACTTACAATGAGCAGTTCTTC. V gene TRBV30 combines with J gene TRBJ2-1; possible D gene TRBD1, 5 bases. CDR3 length: 17 residues. V dropped 3 bases and J dropped 4 bases, with 22 bases sitting between them. Germline assignment: CDR1 GTSNPN and CDR2 SVGIG (reference sequence).

The chain recombines TRBV19 with TRBJ1-5; maybe TRBD1 (5 bases). Trimming removed 5 bases at V and 7 bases at J, with 15 bases between. CDR3 length: 14 residues. CDR1 is LNHDA, CDR2 SQIVND, per germline (reference sequence). CDR3 sequence: CASSFSTGTQPQHF. The CDR3 region has the DNA TGTGCCAGTAGTTTCTCGACGGGGACGCAGCCCCAGCATTTT.

Relative to its sample, this clone is medium-sized. The chain carries TRBV25-1 and TRBJ2-1; 11 nucleotides line up with TRBD2. The germline CDR1 and CDR2 sequences are MGHDK and SYGVNS. The trim removed 5 bases at V and 8 bases at J, leaving 5 bases unmatched. This CDR3 is built from 14 residues. CDR3 sequence reads: CASSLAGGFHEQFF. In DNA, the CDR3 is TGTGCCAGCAGTCTAGCGGGAGGTTTCCATGAGCAGTTCTTC.

This clone is termed medium-sized. The V and J genes are TRBV5-1 and TRBJ2-1; 10 bases map to TRBD2. The ends lost 3 bases at V and 8 bases at J; junction bases unmatched: 11. Germline assignment: CDR1 SGHRS and CDR2 YFSETQ. CDR3 length: 16 residues. The CDR3: CASSWEGSGRIDEQFF. The CDR3, as DNA: TGCGCCAGCAGCTGGGAGGGTAGCGGGAGGATAGATGAGCAGTTCTTC.

The chain carries TRBV29-1 and TRBJ2-7; 11 nucleotides align to TRBD2. The length of the CDR3 is 16 residues. Germline V gene sequence: CDR1 SQVTM, CDR2 ANQGSEA. V was pared by 0 bases and J by 2 bases, with 6 bases of the junction left unmatched. The CDR3 reads CSVEEGTSGSPYEQYF. DNA of the CDR3: TGCAGCGTTGAAGAAGGGACTAGCGGATCACCCTACGAGCAGTACTTC.

The chain carries TRBV6-1 and TRBJ1-2, with a possible D match to TRBD1 (6 bases). CDR1 is MNHNS, CDR2 SASEGT, per germline. This CDR3 has 12 amino acids. V lost 6 bases and J 4 bases, leaving 9 bases between the germline ends. CDR3 amino acids: CASRDRSYGYTF. The CDR3 DNA reads TGTGCCAGCAGGGACAGATCCTATGGCTACACCTTC.

The genes are TRBV5-1 and TRBJ1-3, with D possibly being TRBD1 (5 bases). Trimming removed 5 bases from V and 0 bases from J, with 9 bases in between. From germline, CDR1 is SGHRS and CDR2 YFSETQ. The CDR3 is 14 amino acids. In nucleotides, the CDR3 is TGCGCCAGCAGGGACACGAGCTCTGGAAACACCATATATTTT. Translation gives CASRDTSSGNTIYF.

A few counts support this clone. The chain combines TRBV4-1 with TRBJ1-3; 7 positions agree with TRBD1. Germline V lookup: CDR1 MGHRA, CDR2 YSYEKL. The CDR3 runs to 16 residues. Losses at the gene ends were 3 bases for V and 0 bases for J; bases not matched to a gene: 5. The CDR3 protein is CASSQGGTVSGNTIYF. The DNA for the CDR3 is TGCGCCAGCAGCCAGGGCGGGACAGTCTCTGGAAACACCATATATTTT.

About this clone itself: This CDR3 is also generated by other DNA sequences in the sample. The genes are TRBV30 and TRBJ1-1; 7 bases fit TRBD1. CDR3 length: 12 residues. Unmatched junction bases numbered 5, after V lost 5 bases and J lost 5 bases. Germline V gene lookup returns CDR1 GTSNPN and CDR2 SVGIG (reference sequence). CDR3 amino acids: CAWGQGGTEAFF. The CDR3 DNA reads as TGTGCCTGGGGGCAGGGGGGGACTGAAGCTTTCTTT.